Included here is one T cell receptor beta chain sequence, with context. Antigen specificity is unknown. CDR1 is SGDLS, CDR2 YYNGEE, per germline. V was cut by 0 bases and J by 13 bases, with 17 bases left in between. The CDR3 has 15 amino acids. The PCR had 60 Vbeta and 13 Jbeta primers. Only in-frame clones appear in the TCRdb table, and some are missing; sequencing was by immunoSEQ multiplex PCR. The data hold about 160,000 clones, with about 72% observed a single time. The sample comes from a study of cytomegalovirus exposure and HLA in healthy donors. Study-level background: Within an early data release were about 85 million unique TCRs drawn from HLA-typed donors. Study-level points and caveats: Usually a TCR sequence was rare, but some public TCRs were found in many donors.

This receptor was obtained from a man aged 55 to 70 in good health and CMV-seronegative. The sample taken for sequencing was PBMCs. This chain links TRBV9 with TRBJ1-6, with D possibly TRBD1 on 6 matching bases. The CDR3 sequence is CASSVEEGVKSPLHF. The CDR3 DNA is TGTGCCAGCAGCGTAGAAGAGGGGGTCAAATCCCCCCTCCACTTT.